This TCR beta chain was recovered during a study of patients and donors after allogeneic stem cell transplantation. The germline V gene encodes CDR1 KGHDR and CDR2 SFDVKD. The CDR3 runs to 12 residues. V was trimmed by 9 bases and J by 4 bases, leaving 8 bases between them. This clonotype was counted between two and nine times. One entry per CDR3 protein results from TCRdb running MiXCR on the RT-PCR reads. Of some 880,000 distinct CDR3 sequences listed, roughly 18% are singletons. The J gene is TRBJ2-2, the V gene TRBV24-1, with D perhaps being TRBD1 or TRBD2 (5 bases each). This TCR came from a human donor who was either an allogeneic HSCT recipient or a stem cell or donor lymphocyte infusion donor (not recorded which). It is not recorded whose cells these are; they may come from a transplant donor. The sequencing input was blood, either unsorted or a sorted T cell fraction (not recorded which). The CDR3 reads CATGGITGELFF. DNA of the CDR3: TGTGCCACCGGGGGAATCACCGGGGAGCTGTTTTTT.